The present T cell receptor (beta chain) was sequenced within a study of T cell responses to AZD1222 COVID-19 vaccine. TCRdb keeps only in-frame clones here, not all; method: immunoSEQ multiplex PCR. The sample lists about 81,000 clones, under 95% occurring once. In regard to this clone: Its antigen is undetermined.

Germline loops: CDR1 SGHRS, CDR2 YFSETQ. V was cut by 2 bases and J by 3 bases, with 8 bases left in between. The CDR3 extends over 14 amino acids. Whole-study findings and limits: Clonal diversity was possibly underestimated; the donors were predominantly white British and more often female. Every sample of the repertoires postdated the peak T cell response.

Source: peripheral blood, taken 28 days after the second AZD1222 dose. This clonotype was sampled from an adult who received the AZD1222 COVID-19 vaccine. The rearrangement uses TRBV5-1 and TRBJ2-2, with D uncertain. This chain's CDR3 is CASSFSLDTGELFF. The CDR3 DNA reads TGCGCCAGCAGCTTTTCCCTCGACACCGGGGAGCTGTTTTTT.